The T cell receptor (beta chain) described here comes from a study of monozygotic twins with inflammatory bowel disease. Notes on the study in general: T cell subtypes were not distinguishable in this analysis.

The germline CDR1 and CDR2 sequences are ENHRY and SYGVKD. The CDR3 totals 15 residues. A remark on this clonotype: Its target is unknown.

TCRdb reprocessed the 5' RACE reads, with one entry per CDR3 protein and no DNA. This table holds 150,000 to 200,000 distinct CDR3 sequences. Sequencing was done on a sample of blood. The source of this sequence is a human donor with ulcerative colitis or Crohn's disease, or a healthy co-twin of an affected twin (not recorded which). The genes are TRBV10-3 and TRBJ2-5; with no DNA, the TCRdb D assignment of TRBD1 cannot be verified. CDR3 amino acids: CAISVSGQVQETQYF.